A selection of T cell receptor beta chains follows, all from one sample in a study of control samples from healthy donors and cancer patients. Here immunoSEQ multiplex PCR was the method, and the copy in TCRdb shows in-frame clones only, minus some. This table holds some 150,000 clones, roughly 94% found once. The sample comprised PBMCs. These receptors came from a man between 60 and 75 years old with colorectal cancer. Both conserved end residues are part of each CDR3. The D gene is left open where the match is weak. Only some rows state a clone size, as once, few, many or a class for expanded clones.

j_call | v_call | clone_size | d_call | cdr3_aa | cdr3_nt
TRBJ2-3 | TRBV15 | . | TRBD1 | CATSRDLVPAQGALTQYF | TGTGCCACCAGCAGAGATCTGGTTCCGGCCCAGGGGGCCCTCACGCAGTATTTT
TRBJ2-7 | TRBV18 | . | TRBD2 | CASSSTSGEYEQYF | TGTGCCAGCTCATCGACTAGCGGGGAGTACGAGCAGTACTTC
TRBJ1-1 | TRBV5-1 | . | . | CASSLRGQTEAFF | TGCGCCAGCAGCTTACGGGGGCAAACTGAAGCTTTCTTT
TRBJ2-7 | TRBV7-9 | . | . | CASSLGDGGEQYF | TGTGCCAGCAGTTTAGGAGACGGAGGCGAGCAGTACTTC
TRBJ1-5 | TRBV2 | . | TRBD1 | CASREARTGLGQPQHF | TGTGCCAGCAGGGAAGCTCGGACAGGCCTGGGGCAGCCCCAGCATTTT
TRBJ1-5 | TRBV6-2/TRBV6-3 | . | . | CASSYPGGGNQPQHF | TGTGCCAGCAGTTACCCCGGGGGGGGCAATCAGCCCCAGCATTTT
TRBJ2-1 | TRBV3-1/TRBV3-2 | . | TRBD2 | CASTVGLASNEQFF | TGTGCCAGCACGGTGGGACTAGCCTCCAATGAGCAGTTCTTC
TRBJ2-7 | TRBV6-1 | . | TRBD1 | CASSDRGRGDEQYF | TGTGCCAGCAGTGACAGGGGGCGAGGTGACGAGCAGTACTTC
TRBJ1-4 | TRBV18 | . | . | CASSPGTNEKLFF | TGTGCCAGCTCACCAGGGACGAATGAAAAACTGTTTTTT
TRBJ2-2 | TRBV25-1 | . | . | CASSGTYTGELFF | TGTGCCAGCAGTGGGACCTACACCGGGGAGCTGTTTTTT
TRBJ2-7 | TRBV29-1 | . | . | CSVEPLQGGEQYF | TGCAGCGTTGAACCCTTACAGGGAGGGGAGCAGTACTTC
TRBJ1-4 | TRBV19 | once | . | CASSTGSTNEKLFF | TGTGCCAGTAGTACCGGATCAACTAATGAAAAACTGTTTTTT
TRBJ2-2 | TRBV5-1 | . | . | CASSTGQNTGELFF | TGCGCCAGCAGCACCGGACAGAACACCGGGGAGCTGTTTTTT
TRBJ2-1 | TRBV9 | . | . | CASSTRLGEQFF | TGTGCCAGCAGCACCCGACTCGGTGAGCAGTTCTTC
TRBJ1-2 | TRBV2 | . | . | CASSEGPLNYGYTF | TGTGCCAGCAGTGAAGGGCCGCTTAACTATGGCTACACCTTC
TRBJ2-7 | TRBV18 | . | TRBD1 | CASSPETGSSYEQYF | TGTGCCAGCTCACCTGAGACAGGGAGCTCCTACGAGCAGTACTTC
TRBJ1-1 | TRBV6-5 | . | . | CASSYSRGLRTEAFF | TGTGCCAGCAGTTACTCGAGGGGGTTACGGACTGAAGCTTTCTTT
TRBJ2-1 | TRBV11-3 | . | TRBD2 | CASSSAGGLNEQFF | TGTGCCAGCAGCTCAGCGGGGGGCCTCAATGAGCAGTTCTTC
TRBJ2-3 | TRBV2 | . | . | CASRGDTRTDTQYF | TGTGCCAGCAGAGGGGACACGCGCACAGATACGCAGTATTTT
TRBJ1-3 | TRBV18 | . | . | CASSPLVSQPPSGNTIYF | TGTGCCAGCTCACCACTCGTTAGCCAGCCACCCTCTGGAAACACCATATATTTT